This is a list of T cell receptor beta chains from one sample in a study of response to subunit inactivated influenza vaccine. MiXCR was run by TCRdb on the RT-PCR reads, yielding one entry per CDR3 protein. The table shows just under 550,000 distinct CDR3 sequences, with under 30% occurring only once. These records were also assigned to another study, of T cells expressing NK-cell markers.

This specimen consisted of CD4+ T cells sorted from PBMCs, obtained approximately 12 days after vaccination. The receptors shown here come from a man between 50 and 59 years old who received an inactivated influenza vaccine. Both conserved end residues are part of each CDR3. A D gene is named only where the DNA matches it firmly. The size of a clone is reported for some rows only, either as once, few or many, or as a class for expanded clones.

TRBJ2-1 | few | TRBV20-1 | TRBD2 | TGCAGTGCTTACCCCGGGACTAGCGGCAATGAGAAGTTCTTC | CSAYPGTSGNEKFF
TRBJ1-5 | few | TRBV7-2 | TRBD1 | TGTGCCAGCAGCCAAGACAGGGGAGGGCAGCCCCAGCATTTT | CASSQDRGGQPQHF
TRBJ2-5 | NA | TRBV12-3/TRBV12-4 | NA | TGTGCCAGCGGGGGGGCGATCGGGACCCAGTACTTC | CASGGAIGTQYF
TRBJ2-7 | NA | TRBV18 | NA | TGTGCCAGCTCACCAAATGGGGCAGACAGTAGGAAGTACTTC | CASSPNGADSRKYF
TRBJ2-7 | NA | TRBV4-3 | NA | TGCGCCAGCAGCCAAGACTCGAGCTCCTACGAGCAGTACTTC | CASSQDSSSYEQYF
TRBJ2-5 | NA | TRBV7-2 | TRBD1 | TGTGCCAGCAGCTTGCCCCCGGGACAGGGGGCAGAGACCCAGTACTTC | CASSLPPGQGAETQYF
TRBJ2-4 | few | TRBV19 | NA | TGTGCCAGTAGTGTCATTCGGGACATTCAGTACTTC | CASSVIRDIQYF
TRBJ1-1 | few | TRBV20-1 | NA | TGCAGTGCTAGTCGCAGGGATGAAGCTTTCTTT | CSASRRDEAFF
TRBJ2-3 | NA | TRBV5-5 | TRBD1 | TGTGCCAGCAGTCCGGGACAGGGTAACACAGATACGCAGTATTTT | CASSPGQGNTDTQYF
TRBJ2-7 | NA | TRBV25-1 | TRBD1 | TGTGCCAGCAGTCCCCCCTCGGACAGGGCATTTACTCTTTTCTCCTACGAGCAGTACTTC | CASSPPSDRAFTLFSYEQYF
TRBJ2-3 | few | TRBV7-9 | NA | TGTGCCAGCAGCGTAGACAGGTCCCTAACCACAGATACGCAGTATTTT | CASSVDRSLTTDTQYF
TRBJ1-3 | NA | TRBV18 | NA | TGTGCCAGCTCACCGGAGGGAAGGAATGGAAACACCATATATTTT | CASSPEGRNGNTIYF
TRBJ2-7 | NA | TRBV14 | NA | TGTGCCAGCAGCCCACAACTAGATCGGGGCGAGCAGTACTTC | CASSPQLDRGEQYF
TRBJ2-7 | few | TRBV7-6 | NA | TGTGCCAGCAGCTTACTCAGAGACGGAGCGTACGAGCAGTACTTC | CASSLLRDGAYEQYF
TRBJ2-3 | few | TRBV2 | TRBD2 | TGTGCCAGCAGTTATCTAGCGGGAGGAGGGGTACACACAGATACGCAGTATTTT | CASSYLAGGGVHTDTQYF
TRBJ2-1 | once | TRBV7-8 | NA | TGTGCCAGCAGCCGAAACCCAGACAATAAGCAGTTCTTC | CASSRNPDNKQFF
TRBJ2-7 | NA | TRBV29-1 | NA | TGCAGCGCGGAGGGGGCCGACGAGCAGTACTTC | CSAEGADEQYF
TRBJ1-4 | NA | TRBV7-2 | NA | TGTGCCAGCAGCAGCCGACACACAACTAATGAAAAACTGTTTTTT | CASSSRHTTNEKLFF
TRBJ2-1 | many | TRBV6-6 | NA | TGTGCCAGCAGATTAATCCCCTACAATGAGCAGTTCTTC | CASRLIPYNEQFF
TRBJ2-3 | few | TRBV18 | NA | TGTGCCAGCTCACCACGGTTAGGATCCACAGATACGCAGTATTTT | CASSPRLGSTDTQYF
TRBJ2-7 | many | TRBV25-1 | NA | TGTGCCAGCAGTGTTCTATACGAGCAGTACTTC | CASSVLYEQYF
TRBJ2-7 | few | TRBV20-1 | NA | TGCAGTGCTACTGATGCCTACGAGCAGTACTTC | CSATDAYEQYF
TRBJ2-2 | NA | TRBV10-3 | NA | TGTGCCATCAGACTAGGCGGCACCGGGGAGCTGTTTTTT | CAIRLGGTGELFF
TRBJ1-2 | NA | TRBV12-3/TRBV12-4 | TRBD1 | TGTGCCAGCAGTTCCCGACAGGGGGCAACATATGGCTACACCTTC | CASSSRQGATYGYTF
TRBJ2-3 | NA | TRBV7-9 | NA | TGTGCCAGCAGCCAGGACCCCGGACGCACAGATACGCAGTATTTT | CASSQDPGRTDTQYF
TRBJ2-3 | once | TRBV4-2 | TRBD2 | TGTGCCAGCAGCCAAGATATACTAGCGGGGGGTTTCACAGATACGCAGTATTTT | CASSQDILAGGFTDTQYF
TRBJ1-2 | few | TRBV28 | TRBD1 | TGTGCCAGCAGTTTCCTCAGGGGGGGTTATGGCTACACCTTC | CASSFLRGGYGYTF
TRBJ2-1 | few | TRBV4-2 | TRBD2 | TGTGCCAGCAAAGCCGGGACTAGCGGGTACAATGAGCAGTTCTTC | CASKAGTSGYNEQFF
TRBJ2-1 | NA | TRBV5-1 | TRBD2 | TGCGCCAGCAGCTTTCTGACTAGCGGGAACTACAATGAGCAGTTCTTC | CASSFLTSGNYNEQFF
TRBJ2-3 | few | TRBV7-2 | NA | TGTGCCAGCAGCTTAGTAGCAGGGGTCACAGATACGCAGTATTTT | CASSLVAGVTDTQYF
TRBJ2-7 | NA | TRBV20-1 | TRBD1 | TGCAGTGCTAGTCAAGGGGGCCGCTACGAGCAGTACTTC | CSASQGGRYEQYF
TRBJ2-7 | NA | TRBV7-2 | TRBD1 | TGTGCCAGCAGCCAACAGGGGAACGAGCAGTACTTC | CASSQQGNEQYF
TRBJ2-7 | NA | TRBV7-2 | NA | TGTGCCAGCAGCTTAGTTTCCAGGGGACCAACCTACGAGCAGTACTTC | CASSLVSRGPTYEQYF
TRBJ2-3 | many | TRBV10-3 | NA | TGTGCCATCAAAGGGCTCTCTAGCACAGATACGCAGTATTTT | CAIKGLSSTDTQYF